This TCR beta chain was captured in a study of T cells in Graves' hyperthyroidism and ophthalmopathy. The investigators amplified TCR beta CDR3 regions from RNA transcripts. A set of HTBI primers served as the primers for a first-round RT-PCR of the TCR CDR3. TCRdb reanalysed the multiplex PCR reads using MiXCR and keeps one entry per CDR3 protein. Altogether almost 500,000 distinct CDR3 sequences are present, under 25% being singletons, with the ten largest covering around 54%. This clonotype has just a few counts. This CDR3 region has 15 residues. Trimming removed 0 bases from V and 3 bases from J, with 12 bases in between. Germline CDR1 and CDR2: SGHRS and YFSETQ.

The rearrangement links TRBV5-1 to TRBJ1-1; D is uncertain. The sequencing sample was made of blood. The receptor was isolated from a woman between 65 and 79 years old with Graves' ophthalmopathy. CDR3 residues: CASSLDTGLDTEAFF. CDR3 bases: TGCGCCAGCAGCTTGGATACGGGGTTGGACACTGAAGCTTTCTTT.